The present TCR beta chain was sequenced within a study of CXCR3-negative and CXCR3-positive naive CD8 T cells. Overall study findings and caveats: Both naive subsets had comparably high diversity; memory CD8+ cells much lower.

With respect to this clonotype: As yet, its antigen is unknown.

All TRB cDNA libraries came from 5' RACE performed with UMI labels. After re-calling the 5' RACE reads, TCRdb lists one entry per CDR3 protein, DNA absent. This sample's table has about 130,000 distinct CDR3 sequences. This CDR3 is 13 amino acids long. The germline V gene encodes CDR1 SQVTM and CDR2 ANQGSEA. The TCR originated in a human donor in good health. Some clones in this sample may be carry-over from other donors' samples. Sequencing was done on a sample of naive CXCR3- CD8+ T cells from blood. Subset specified: CD45RO-CCR7+CD27+CD95- naive CD8+ T cells lacking CXCR3 (TNR3-). The genes are TRBV29-1 and TRBJ2-7. The CDR3: CSVEETDSYEQYF.